This T cell receptor beta chain stems from a study of spatial heterogeneity in lung cancer. Study summary: A unique TCR and UMI combination showed up more than ten times in raw reads, on average.

Findings of the study overall: Ubiquitous expanded tumor TCRs appeared in blood more at resection than follow-up.

This clonotype was recorded many times. Its specificity is not known. Individual TCR cDNA molecules each bore their own unique molecular identifier. MiXCR was run by TCRdb on the 5' RACE reads, yielding one entry per CDR3 protein. The data contain about 82,000 distinct CDR3 sequences, around 12% of them singletons. Described time point: sample taken at primary tumor resection. No cells were sorted before sequencing. The whole RNA sequenced was extracted from tumor, nontumor lung or frozen PBMC. A total of roughly 72 untreated early-stage non-small cell lung cancer patients served as donors. This CDR3 region has 12 residues. Looked up from germline, CDR1 is SQVTM and CDR2 is ANQGSEA.

V gene TRBV29-1 combines with J gene TRBJ1-2; 7 bases map to TRBD1. The sample consisted of PBMCs, taken at surgery. The TCR comes from a male donor with early-stage non-small cell lung cancer. CDR3 amino acids: CRAGQLNYGYTF. The CDR3 DNA reads TGCAGAGCGGGACAGCTGAACTATGGCTACACCTTC.